This section outlines one T cell receptor (beta chain) sequence together with its context. This specimen comes from a study of blood T cell repertoires in COVID-19. The assay was immunoSEQ multiplex PCR, and TCRdb's table has in-frame clones only and misses some. This repertoire shows approximately 240,000 clones, 80% to 85% found once; its top ten account for about 3%. What was sequenced was peripheral blood. This clonotype was obtained from a woman aged 30 to 39 who had recovered from COVID-19.

In nucleotides, the CDR3 is TGTGCCACCAGTGTGAGAGGAGCAGATACGCAGTATTTT. It codes for CATSVRGADTQYF. This rearrangement joins TRBV24-1 to TRBJ2-3; D is undetermined. CDR1 and CDR2 from the germline V gene are KGHDR and SFDVKD. The V and J ends lost 5 bases and 4 bases respectively, with 9 bases between them. The CDR3 contains 13 residues.